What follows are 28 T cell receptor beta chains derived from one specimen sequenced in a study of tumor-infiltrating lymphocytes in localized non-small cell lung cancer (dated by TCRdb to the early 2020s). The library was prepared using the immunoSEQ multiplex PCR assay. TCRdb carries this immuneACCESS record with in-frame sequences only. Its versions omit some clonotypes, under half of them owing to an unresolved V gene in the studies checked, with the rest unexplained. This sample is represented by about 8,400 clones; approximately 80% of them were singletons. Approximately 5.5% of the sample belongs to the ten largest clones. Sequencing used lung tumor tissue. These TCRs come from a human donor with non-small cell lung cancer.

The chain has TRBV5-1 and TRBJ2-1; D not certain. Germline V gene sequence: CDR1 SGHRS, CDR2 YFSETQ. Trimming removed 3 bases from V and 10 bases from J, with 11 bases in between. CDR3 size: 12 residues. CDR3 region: CASSWTPLEQFF. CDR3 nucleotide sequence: TGCGCCAGCAGCTGGACCCCACTCGAGCAGTTCTTC.

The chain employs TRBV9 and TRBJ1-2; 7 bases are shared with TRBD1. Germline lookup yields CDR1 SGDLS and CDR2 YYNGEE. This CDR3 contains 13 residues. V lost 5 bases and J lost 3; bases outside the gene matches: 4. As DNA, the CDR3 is TGTGCCAGCAGGAGAGGGGGCGACTATGGCTACACCTTC. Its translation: CASRRGGDYGYTF.

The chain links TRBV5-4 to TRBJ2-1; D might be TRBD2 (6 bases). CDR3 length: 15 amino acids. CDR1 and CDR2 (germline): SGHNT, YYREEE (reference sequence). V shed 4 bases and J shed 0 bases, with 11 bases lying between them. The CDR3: CASSLDYNSYNEQFF. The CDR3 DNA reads TGTGCCAGCAGCCTGGACTATAACTCCTACAATGAGCAGTTCTTC.

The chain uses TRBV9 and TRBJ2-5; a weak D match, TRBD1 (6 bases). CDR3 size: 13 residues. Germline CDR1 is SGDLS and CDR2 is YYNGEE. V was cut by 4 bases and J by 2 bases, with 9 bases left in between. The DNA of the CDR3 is TGTGCCAGCAGCCTCAGGGGACAAGAGACCCAGTACTTC. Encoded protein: CASSLRGQETQYF.

The CDR3 nucleotides are TGTGCCAGCAGCCAACGGGACAGGGGGGGCTTTGGGGAAGCTTTCTTT. It specifies CASSQRDRGGFGEAFF. The V call is TRBV7-8, the J call TRBJ1-1, with TRBD1 matching 11 bases. The CDR3 runs 16 residues. Germline CDR1 is SGHVS and CDR2 is FQNEAQ. Trimming took 5 bases from V and 8 from J; bases not matched to a gene: 13. The variable domain in full, with the rest retrieved from reference TRBV7-8 and TRBJ1-1, is GAGVSQSPRYKVAKRGQDVALRCDPISGHVSLFWYQQALGQGPEFLTYFQNEAQLDKSGLPSDRFFAERPEGSVSTLKIQRTQQEDSAVYLCASSQRDRGGFGEAFFGQGTRLTVV.

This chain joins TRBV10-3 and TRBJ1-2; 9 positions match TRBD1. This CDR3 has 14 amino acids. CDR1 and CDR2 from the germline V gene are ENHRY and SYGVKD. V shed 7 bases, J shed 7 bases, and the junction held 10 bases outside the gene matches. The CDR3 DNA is TGTGCCATCACCGAGGACAGGGGATGGGGTGGCTACACCTTC. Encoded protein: CAITEDRGWGGYTF.

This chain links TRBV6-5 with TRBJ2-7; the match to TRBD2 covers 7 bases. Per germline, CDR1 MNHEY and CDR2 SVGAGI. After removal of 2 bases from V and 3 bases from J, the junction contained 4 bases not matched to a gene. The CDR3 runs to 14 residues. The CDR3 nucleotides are TGTGCCAGCAGTTACGGGCGGGGGATCTACGAGCAGTACTTC. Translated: CASSYGRGIYEQYF.

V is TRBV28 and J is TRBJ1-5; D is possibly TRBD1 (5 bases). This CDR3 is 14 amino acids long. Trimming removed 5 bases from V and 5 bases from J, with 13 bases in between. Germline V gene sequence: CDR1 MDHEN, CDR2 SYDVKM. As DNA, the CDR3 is TGTGCCAGCAGTCTTTCGGGACCGGATCAGCCCCAGCATTTT. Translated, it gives CASSLSGPDQPQHF.

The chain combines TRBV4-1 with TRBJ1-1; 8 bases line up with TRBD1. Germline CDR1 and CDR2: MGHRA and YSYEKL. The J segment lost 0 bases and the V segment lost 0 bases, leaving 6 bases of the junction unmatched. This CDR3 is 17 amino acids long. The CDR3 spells CASSQDVSGGLNTEAFF. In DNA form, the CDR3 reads TGCGCCAGCAGCCAAGACGTATCAGGGGGCTTGAACACTGAAGCTTTCTTT.

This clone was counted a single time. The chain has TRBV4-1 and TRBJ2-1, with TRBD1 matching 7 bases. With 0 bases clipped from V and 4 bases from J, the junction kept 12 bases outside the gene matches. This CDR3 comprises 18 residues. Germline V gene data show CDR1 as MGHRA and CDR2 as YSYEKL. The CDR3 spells CASSQEGESGRGYNEQFF. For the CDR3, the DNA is TGCGCCAGCAGCCAAGAGGGGGAGTCGGGCAGGGGGTACAATGAGCAGTTCTTC.

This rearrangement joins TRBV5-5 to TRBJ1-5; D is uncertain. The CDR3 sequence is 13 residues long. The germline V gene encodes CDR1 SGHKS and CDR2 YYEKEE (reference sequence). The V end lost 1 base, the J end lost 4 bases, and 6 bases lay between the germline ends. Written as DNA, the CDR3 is TGTGCCAGCAGCTTGCAACCGAATCAGCCCCAGCATTTT. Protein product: CASSLQPNQPQHF.

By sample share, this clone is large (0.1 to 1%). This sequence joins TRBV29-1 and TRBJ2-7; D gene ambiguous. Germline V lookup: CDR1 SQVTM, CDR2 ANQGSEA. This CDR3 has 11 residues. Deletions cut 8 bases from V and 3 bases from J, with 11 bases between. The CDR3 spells CSIYTNYEQYF. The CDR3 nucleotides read TGCAGCATTTACACGAACTACGAGCAGTACTTC.

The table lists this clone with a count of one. The DNA of the CDR3 is TGTGCCAGGAAGTTTGGGCTAGCGATTAGCTCCTACGAGCAGTACTTC. It is translated as CARKFGLAISSYEQYF. The rearrangement uses TRBV11-1 and TRBJ2-7; tentative D call: TRBD2 (6 bases). CDR1 and CDR2 from the germline V gene are SGHAT and FQDESV (reference sequence). Trimming took 9 bases from V and 0 from J, leaving 21 bases between them. This CDR3 contains 16 residues.

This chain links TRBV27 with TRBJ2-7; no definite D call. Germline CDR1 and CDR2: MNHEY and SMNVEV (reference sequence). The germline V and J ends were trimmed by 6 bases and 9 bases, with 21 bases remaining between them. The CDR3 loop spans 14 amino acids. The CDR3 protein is CASRLPTSPTRQYF. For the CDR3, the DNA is TGTGCCAGCAGGCTACCGACAAGCCCTACGAGGCAGTACTTC.

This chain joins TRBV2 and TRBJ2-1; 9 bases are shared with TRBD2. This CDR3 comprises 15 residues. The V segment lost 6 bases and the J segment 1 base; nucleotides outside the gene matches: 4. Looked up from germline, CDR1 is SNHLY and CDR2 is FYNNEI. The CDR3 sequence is CASSRAGGSYNEQFF. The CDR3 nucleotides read TGTGCCAGCAGCCGGGCGGGGGGGTCCTACAATGAGCAGTTCTTC.

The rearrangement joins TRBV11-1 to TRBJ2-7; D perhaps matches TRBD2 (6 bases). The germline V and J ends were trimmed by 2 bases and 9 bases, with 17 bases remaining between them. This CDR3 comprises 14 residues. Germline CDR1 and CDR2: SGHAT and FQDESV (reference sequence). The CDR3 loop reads CASSLSPSELRQYF. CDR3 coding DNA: TGTGCCAGCAGCTTAAGCCCTAGCGAACTAAGGCAGTACTTC.

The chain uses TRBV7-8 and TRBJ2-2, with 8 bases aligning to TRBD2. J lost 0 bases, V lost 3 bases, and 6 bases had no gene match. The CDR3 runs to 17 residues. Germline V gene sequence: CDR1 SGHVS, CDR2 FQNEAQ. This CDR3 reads CASSFKAGATNTGELFF. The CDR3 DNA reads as TGTGCCAGCAGCTTCAAAGCGGGGGCTACGAACACCGGGGAGCTGTTTTTT.

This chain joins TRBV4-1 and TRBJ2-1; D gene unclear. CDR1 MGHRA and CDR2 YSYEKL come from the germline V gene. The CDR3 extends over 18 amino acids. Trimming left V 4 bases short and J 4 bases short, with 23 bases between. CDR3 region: CASSLRPGGPSVYNEQFF. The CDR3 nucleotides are TGCGCCAGCAGCCTCCGACCCGGTGGACCCTCAGTATACAATGAGCAGTTCTTC.

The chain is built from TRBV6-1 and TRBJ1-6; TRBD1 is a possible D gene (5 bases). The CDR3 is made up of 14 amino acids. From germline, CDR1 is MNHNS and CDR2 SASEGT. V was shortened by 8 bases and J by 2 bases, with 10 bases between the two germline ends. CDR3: CASAAGPYNSPLHF. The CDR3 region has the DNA TGTGCCAGCGCAGCAGGGCCCTATAATTCACCCCTCCACTTT.

The CDR3 is CASTSSPVNQPQHF. For the CDR3, the DNA is TGTGCCAGCACCTCCTCTCCCGTAAATCAGCCCCAGCATTTT. The chain combines TRBV28 with TRBJ1-5; D is ambiguous. Germline CDR1 and CDR2: MDHEN and SYDVKM. This CDR3 has 14 amino acids. The V gene lost 7 bases and the J gene lost 4 bases, with 14 bases spanning the gap.

In DNA, the CDR3 is TGTGCCAGCAGCGTAGGTCCTACAGGGATGTACGGGGAGCTGTTTTTT. It encodes CASSVGPTGMYGELFF. The rearrangement joins TRBV9 to TRBJ2-2, with a tentative D call TRBD1 (6 bases). The germline gives CDR1 SGDLS, CDR2 YYNGEE. This CDR3 contains 16 residues. The ends were cut back, 0 bases at V and 7 bases at J, with 16 bases in the middle.

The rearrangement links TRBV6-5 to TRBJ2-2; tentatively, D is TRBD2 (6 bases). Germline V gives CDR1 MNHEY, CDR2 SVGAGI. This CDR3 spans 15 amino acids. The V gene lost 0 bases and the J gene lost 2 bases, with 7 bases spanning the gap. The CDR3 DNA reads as TGTGCCAGCAGTTACTCTAGCGGCAACACCGGGGAGCTGTTTTTT. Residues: CASSYSSGNTGELFF.

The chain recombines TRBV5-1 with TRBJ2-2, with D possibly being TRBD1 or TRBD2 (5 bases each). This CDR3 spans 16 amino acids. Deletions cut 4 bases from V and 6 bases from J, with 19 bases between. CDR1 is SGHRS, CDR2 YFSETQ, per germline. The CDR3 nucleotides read TGCGCCAGCAGCGGGGACGCCTCTTTACGAGCCGGGGAGCTGTTTTTT. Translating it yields CASSGDASLRAGELFF.

The CDR3 bases are TGTGCCAGCAGCCCACTGGGGAACACTGAAGCTTTCTTT. Protein sequence: CASSPLGNTEAFF. The rearrangement joins TRBV9 to TRBJ1-1; D not certain. V lost 4 bases to trimming and J lost 1 base, with 8 bases between them. The CDR3 consists of 13 residues. CDR1 is SGDLS, CDR2 YYNGEE, per germline.

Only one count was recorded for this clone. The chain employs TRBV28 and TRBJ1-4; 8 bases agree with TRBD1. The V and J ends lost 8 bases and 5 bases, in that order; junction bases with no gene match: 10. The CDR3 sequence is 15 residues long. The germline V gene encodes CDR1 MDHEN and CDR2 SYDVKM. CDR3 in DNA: TGTGCCAGCCTAGGGGGAGGGACAGGCAATGAAAAACTGTTTTTT. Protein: CASLGGGTGNEKLFF.

The CDR3 loop reads CASSFSSQRVDSLLGEQYF. Written as DNA, the CDR3 is TGTGCCAGCAGTTTTTCTTCTCAAAGGGTGGACAGTCTTCTGGGGGAGCAGTACTTC. The rearrangement uses TRBV28 and TRBJ2-7; a weak D match, TRBD1 (6 bases). V lost 3 bases and J lost 7, with 31 bases in between. This CDR3 is built from 19 residues. The germline V gene encodes CDR1 MDHEN and CDR2 SYDVKM.

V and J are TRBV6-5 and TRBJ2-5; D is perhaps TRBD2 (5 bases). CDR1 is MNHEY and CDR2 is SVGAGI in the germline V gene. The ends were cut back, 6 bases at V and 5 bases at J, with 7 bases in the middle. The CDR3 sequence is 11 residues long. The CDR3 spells CASRERETQYF. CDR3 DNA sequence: TGTGCCAGCAGAGAGCGGGAGACCCAGTACTTC.

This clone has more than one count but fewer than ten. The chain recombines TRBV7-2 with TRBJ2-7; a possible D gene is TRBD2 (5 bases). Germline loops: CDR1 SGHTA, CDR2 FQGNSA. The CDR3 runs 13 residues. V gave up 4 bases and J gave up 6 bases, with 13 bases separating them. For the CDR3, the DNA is TGTGCCAGCAGCTCAGCGCGGGCCGGCGAGCAGTACTTC. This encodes CASSSARAGEQYF.